This TCR beta chain was recorded in a study of blood T cell repertoires in COVID-19. Overall study context: The origin of the acute and convalescent COVID-19 samples was the United States, Italy and Spain. Sources were T cells, B-cell-depleted T cells, or PBMCs; the material itself was cDNA or gDNA.

CDR3 length: 14 residues. Germline-derived CDR1 and CDR2 are SGHRS and YFSETQ. V trimming: 4 bases; J trimming: 6 bases; junction bases outside the gene matches: 8. Study processing details: Estimation of nucleated cell counts was performed using reference gene primer amplification. Sequencing was performed with immunoSEQ multiplex PCR; in TCRdb, only in-frame clones are kept and a portion is missing. V and J calls and clone size are given by that table; D and trimming were obtained from the DNA. The data contain approximately 210,000 clones, over 75% of them seen just once; the ten biggest clones take up 4% to 6%.

The V gene is TRBV5-1, the J gene TRBJ2-3; 7 bases line up with TRBD2. The sample taken for sequencing was peripheral blood. The receptor was derived from a woman between 40 and 55 years old with acute or convalescent COVID-19. In DNA form, the CDR3 reads TGCGCCAGCAGCCTCGGACTAGGCGGGGATACGCAGTATTTT. This encodes CASSLGLGGDTQYF.